Described below is a single T cell receptor beta chain sequence and its context. There are 12 residues in the CDR3. V dropped 5 bases and J dropped 3 bases, with 10 bases sitting between them. Germline assignment: CDR1 SQVTM and CDR2 ANQGSEA. The sample belongs to a study of blood T cell repertoires in COVID-19. Study information: There were acute and convalescent COVID-19 samples, and they came from the United States, Italy and Spain. PBMCs, B-cell-depleted T cells, or T cells were the source of the cDNA or gDNA that made up the material.

Sequenced by immunoSEQ multiplex PCR; TCRdb stores in-frame clones only, minus some. The table has around 430,000 clones, 70% to 90% seen once. Sequenced material: peripheral blood. The chain combines TRBV29-1 with TRBJ1-2, with TRBD1 as a possible D gene (5 bases). This sequence originates from a woman aged 50 to 65 with COVID-19, enrolled during active disease. The CDR3 bases are TGCAGCGTTCAGGGTGAGGACTATGGCTACACCTTC. It translates to CSVQGEDYGYTF.